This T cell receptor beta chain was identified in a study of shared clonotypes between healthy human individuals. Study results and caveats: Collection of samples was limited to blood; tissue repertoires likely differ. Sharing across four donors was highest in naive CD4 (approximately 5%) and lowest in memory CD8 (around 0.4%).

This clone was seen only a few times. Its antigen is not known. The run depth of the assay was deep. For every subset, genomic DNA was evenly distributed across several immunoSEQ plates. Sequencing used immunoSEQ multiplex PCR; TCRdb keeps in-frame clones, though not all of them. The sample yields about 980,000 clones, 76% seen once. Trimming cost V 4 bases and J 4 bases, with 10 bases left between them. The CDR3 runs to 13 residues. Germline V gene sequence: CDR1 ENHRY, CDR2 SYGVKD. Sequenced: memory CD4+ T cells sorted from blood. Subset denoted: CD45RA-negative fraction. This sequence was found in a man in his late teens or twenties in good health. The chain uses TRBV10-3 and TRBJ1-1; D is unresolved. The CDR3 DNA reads TGTGCCATCAGTGCTGGAGGTACCACTGAAGCTTTCTTT. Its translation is CAISAGGTTEAFF.